The 9 T cell receptor beta chains below were found in one sample sequenced in a study of CD8 T cells in ankylosing spondylitis. TCRdb fed the 5' RACE reads into MiXCR, producing one record per CDR3 protein. The sample lists 250,000 to 300,000 distinct CDR3 sequences, over 15% seen once, with roughly 7.3% in the top ten. The specimen sequenced was blood, either unsorted or a sorted T cell fraction (not recorded which). Receptor source: a male donor with ankylosing spondylitis or in good health (not recorded which).

This clonotype was counted a few times. This rearrangement joins TRBV12-3 or TRBV12-4 to TRBJ2-5; 7 nucleotides line up with TRBD1. After removal of 6 bases from V and 5 bases from J, the junction contained 12 bases not matched to a gene. The CDR3 is made up of 15 amino acids. The CDR3 sequence is CASRPSQGSEETQYF. For the CDR3, the DNA is TGTGCCAGCAGGCCGTCACAGGGGTCGGAGGAGACCCAGTACTTC.

This clonotype was counted ten times or more. The chain couples TRBV6-5 to TRBJ1-1; D unresolved. Germline lookup yields CDR1 MNHEY and CDR2 SVGAGI. This CDR3 has 10 residues. Trimming pared 10 bases from V and 10 bases from J, leaving 13 bases between. The CDR3 nucleotides are TGTGCCACAGGACGGATGCGAGCTTTCTTT. Translation gives CATGRMRAFF.

The chain has TRBV29-1 and TRBJ1-5; D ambiguous. The CDR3 spans 14 residues. V shed 7 bases and J shed 0 bases, with 13 bases lying between them. The germline V gene encodes CDR1 SQVTM and CDR2 ANQGSEA. The CDR3 region has the DNA TGCAGCGCGATGGAGGGAAATAGCAATCAGCCCCAGCATTTT. Its protein is CSAMEGNSNQPQHF.

In its sample, this clonotype was seen a few times. The chain links TRBV20-1 to TRBJ2-5; no definite D call. The V gene's germline CDR1 is DFQATT and CDR2 SNEGSKA (reference sequence). V lost 1 base to trimming and J lost 4 bases, with 7 bases between them. There are 12 residues in the CDR3. The CDR3 nucleotides read TGCAGTGCTAGAGTTATGGGAGAGACCCAGTACTTC. Its protein product is CSARVMGETQYF.

This clonotype was seen a handful of times. This chain links TRBV5-6 with TRBJ2-1, with TRBD2 as a possible D gene (5 bases). The CDR3 sequence is 16 residues long. With 4 bases removed from V and 6 bases from J, the gap between germline ends came to 20 bases. CDR1 is SGHDT and CDR2 is YYEEEE in the germline V gene. CDR3 nucleotides: TGTGCCAGCAGCCTCGGTTTTTTGGGAGCAATCAATGAGCAGTTCTTC. Translation: CASSLGFLGAINEQFF.

This clonotype appeared a few times. The chain carries TRBV6-2 or TRBV6-3 and TRBJ1-6; D is undetermined. The germline V and J ends were trimmed by 5 bases and 6 bases, with 5 bases remaining between them. Looked up from germline, CDR1 is MNHEY and CDR2 is SVGEGT. This CDR3 is 12 amino acids long. CDR3 sequence (DNA): TGTGCCAGCAGTCGACCTAATTCACCCCTCCACTTT. Its protein is CASSRPNSPLHF.

The rearrangement joins TRBV28 to TRBJ1-6, with D unclear. This CDR3 has 14 residues. Trimming left V 6 bases short and J 9 bases short, with 15 bases between. Germline loops: CDR1 MDHEN, CDR2 SYDVKM. The CDR3 region is CASSLIGRSSPLHF. The CDR3 nucleotides are TGTGCCAGCAGCCTCATAGGACGTTCTTCACCCCTCCACTTT. The full variable domain, its missing parts supplied by reference TRBV28 and TRBJ1-6, is DVKVTQSSRYLVKRTGEKVFLECVQDMDHENMFWYRQDPGLGLRLIYFSYDVKMKEKGDIPEGYSVSREKKERFSLILESASTNQTSMYLCASSLIGRSSPLHFGNGTRLTVT.

The chain uses TRBV7-2 and TRBJ2-1; 7 bases are shared with TRBD2. V lost 3 bases and J lost 7; bases outside the gene matches: 12. This CDR3 has 16 residues. Germline CDR1 is SGHTA and CDR2 is FQGNSA. The CDR3 sequence: CASSFQDRRGRNEQFF. The CDR3 DNA sequence: TGTGCCAGCAGCTTCCAGGACCGGCGGGGGAGGAATGAGCAGTTCTTC.

The rearrangement uses TRBV11-2 and TRBJ2-1, with TRBD2 matching over 10 bases. The V segment lost 1 base and the J segment 1 base; nucleotides outside the gene matches: 4. Germline CDR1 reads SGHAT; CDR2 reads FQNNGV. This CDR3 contains 17 residues. The CDR3 here is CASSLGLAGRSYNEQFF. In nucleotides, the CDR3 is TGTGCCAGCAGCTTAGGACTAGCGGGTAGGTCCTACAATGAGCAGTTCTTC.